This passage covers 6 T cell receptor beta chains from one sample sequenced in a study of blood T cell repertoires in COVID-19. The table came from immunoSEQ multiplex PCR; TCRdb's copy has only in-frame clones and leaves some out. This table holds about 150,000 clones, around 75% found once. The sequenced material came from peripheral blood. These receptor sequences come from a woman in her seventies with COVID-19, enrolled during active disease.

The chain uses TRBV2 and TRBJ1-2; D is perhaps TRBD1 (5 bases). Trimming removed 0 bases from V and 7 bases from J, with 15 bases in between. The CDR3 runs 15 residues. Per germline, CDR1 SNHLY and CDR2 FYNNEI. The CDR3 sequence is CASSEALSGSAGYTF. CDR3 coding DNA: TGTGCCAGCAGTGAAGCGCTATCAGGGTCAGCTGGCTACACCTTC. The entire variable domain, with the rest obtained from reference TRBV2 and TRBJ1-2, is as follows: EPEVTQTPSHQVTQMGQEVILRCVPISNHLYFYWYRQILGQKVEFLVSFYNNEISEKSEIFDDQFSVERPDGSNFTLKIRSTKLEDSAMYFCASSEALSGSAGYTFGSGTRLTVV.

The rearrangement links TRBV19 to TRBJ1-1, with 10 positions matching TRBD1. The CDR3 runs 13 residues. Germline lookup yields CDR1 LNHDA and CDR2 SQIVND (reference sequence). The ends lost 5 bases at V and 6 bases at J; junction bases unmatched: 3. CDR3 sequence reads: CASSRDRGPEAFF. The CDR3 DNA is TGTGCCAGTAGTCGAGACAGGGGGCCTGAAGCTTTCTTT.

The chain combines TRBV4-1 with TRBJ2-3, with 8 bases matching TRBD1. The germline gives CDR1 MGHRA, CDR2 YSYEKL. The CDR3 is 19 residues long. V shed 3 bases, J shed 0 bases, and the junction held 14 bases outside the gene matches. For the CDR3, the DNA is TGCGCCAGCAGCCACCCCGACAGGGGATTTGGTGCTAGCACAGATACGCAGTATTTT. It codes for CASSHPDRGFGASTDTQYF.

In the case of this clone: Other nucleotide sequences in the sample specify the same CDR3. The gene calls are TRBV28 and TRBJ1-5; perhaps TRBD1 as D (5 bases). V was shortened by 6 bases and J by 4 bases, with 16 bases between the two germline ends. Germline V gives CDR1 MDHEN, CDR2 SYDVKM. CDR3 length equals 15 residues. The CDR3 spells CASRKYRDSNQPQHF. The CDR3 coding sequence is TGTGCCAGCAGGAAATACCGGGACTCGAATCAGCCCCAGCATTTT.

The chain's CDR3 is CASSSSMAGGTQYF. The CDR3 DNA reads TGTGCCAGCAGCTCGTCAATGGCCGGGGGTACGCAGTATTTT. The chain couples TRBV11-3 to TRBJ2-3; a possible D gene is TRBD2 (6 bases). The CDR3 contains 14 residues. V was pared by 4 bases and J by 8 bases, with 16 bases between. CDR1 and CDR2 from the germline V gene are SGHNT and YENEEA.

The rearrangement links TRBV6-6 to TRBJ2-7; 8 nucleotides line up with TRBD2. This CDR3 contains 15 residues. The V and J ends lost 6 bases and 1 base, in that order; junction bases with no gene match: 8. CDR1 and CDR2 from the germline V gene are MNHNY and SVGAGI (reference sequence). CDR3 sequence: CASSLGGGRSYEQYF. The DNA of the CDR3 is TGTGCCAGCAGCCTCGGGGGGGGCCGATCCTACGAGCAGTACTTC.